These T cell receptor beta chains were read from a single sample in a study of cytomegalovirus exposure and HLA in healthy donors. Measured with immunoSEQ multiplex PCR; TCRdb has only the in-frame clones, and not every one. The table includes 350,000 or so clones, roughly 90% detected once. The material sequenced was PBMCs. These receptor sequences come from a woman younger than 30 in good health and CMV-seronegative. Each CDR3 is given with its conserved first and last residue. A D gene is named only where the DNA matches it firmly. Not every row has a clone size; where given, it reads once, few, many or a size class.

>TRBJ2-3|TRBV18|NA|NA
CASSLNDGGGGADTQYF
TGTGCCAGCTCTCTGAATGACGGGGGAGGTGGCGCAGATACGCAGTATTTT
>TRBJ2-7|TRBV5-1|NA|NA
CASSLTGSSYEQYF
TGCGCCAGCAGCTTGACAGGTTCCTCCTACGAGCAGTACTTC
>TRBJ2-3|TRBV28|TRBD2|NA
CASSLYVTGTSGITDTQYF
TGTGCCAGCAGTTTGTATGTCACCGGGACTAGCGGGATCACAGATACGCAGTATTTT
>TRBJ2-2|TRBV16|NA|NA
CASSQGHLNTGELFF
TGTGCCAGCAGCCAGGGACACCTAAACACCGGGGAGCTGTTTTTT
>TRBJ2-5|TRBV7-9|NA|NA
CASSGHWSLSEETQYF
TGTGCCAGCAGCGGTCACTGGAGTCTGTCTGAAGAGACCCAGTACTTC
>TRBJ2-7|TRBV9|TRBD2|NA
CASSPTSGTYEQYF
TGTGCCAGCAGCCCGACTAGCGGAACCTACGAGCAGTACTTC
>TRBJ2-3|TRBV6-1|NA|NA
CASSERGGVSPDTQYF
TGTGCCAGCAGTGAACGGGGTGGGGTTAGTCCAGATACGCAGTATTTT
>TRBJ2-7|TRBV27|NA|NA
CASSYTGAISFAYEQYF
TGTGCCAGCAGTTATACGGGAGCCATAAGCTTCGCATACGAGCAGTACTTC
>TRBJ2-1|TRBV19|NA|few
CASSSIGGSYNEQFF
TGTGCCAGTAGTAGTATAGGGGGCTCCTACAATGAGCAGTTCTTC
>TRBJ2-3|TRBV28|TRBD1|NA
CASSPRTGGHTQYF
TGTGCCAGCAGTCCCCGGACAGGGGGACATACGCAGTATTTT
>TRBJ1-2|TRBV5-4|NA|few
CASSPRQAGDYGYTF
TGTGCCAGCAGCCCACGACAGGCAGGGGACTATGGCTACACCTTC
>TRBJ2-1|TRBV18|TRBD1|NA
CASSPRQGRTNEQFF
TGTGCCAGCTCACCGAGACAGGGGAGGACCAATGAGCAGTTCTTC
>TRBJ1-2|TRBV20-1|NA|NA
CSTIDYGYTF
TGCAGTACAATCGACTATGGCTACACCTTC
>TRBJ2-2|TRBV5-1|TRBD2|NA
CASSHASSGRVSGELFF
TGCGCCAGCAGCCACGCGTCGAGCGGGAGGGTGTCCGGGGAGCTGTTTTTT
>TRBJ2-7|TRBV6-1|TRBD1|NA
CASSEYSLGTAYTYEQYF
TGTGCCAGCAGTGAATATTCTTTGGGGACAGCCTACACCTACGAGCAGTACTTC
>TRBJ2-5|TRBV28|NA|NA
CASTPPERETQYF
TGTGCCAGCACTCCACCGGAGAGGGAGACCCAGTACTTC
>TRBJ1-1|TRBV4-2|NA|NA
CASSQDRGARWGQAFF
TGTGCCAGCAGCCAAGATCGGGGGGCGAGATGGGGGCAAGCTTTCTTT
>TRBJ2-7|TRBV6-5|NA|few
CASSYSKIWSSYEQYF
TGTGCCAGCAGTTACTCGAAGATCTGGAGCTCCTACGAGCAGTACTTC
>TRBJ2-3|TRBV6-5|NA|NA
CATGTDTQYF
TGTGCCACAGGGACAGATACGCAGTATTTT
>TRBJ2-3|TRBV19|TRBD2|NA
CASSVLARGTDTQYF
TGTGCCAGTAGCGTACTAGCGAGGGGCACAGATACGCAGTATTTT
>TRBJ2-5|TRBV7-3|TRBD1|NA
CASSPTGIQETQYF
TGTGCCAGCAGCCCGACAGGGATCCAAGAGACCCAGTACTTC
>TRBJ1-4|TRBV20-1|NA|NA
CSALVGEKLFF
TGCAGTGCCCTTGTCGGGGAAAAACTGTTTTTT
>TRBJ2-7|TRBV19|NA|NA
CASTRGNEQYF
TGTGCCAGTACAAGGGGGAACGAGCAGTACTTC
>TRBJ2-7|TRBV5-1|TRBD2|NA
CASSLDPGTSSYEQYF
TGCGCCAGCAGCTTGGACCCCGGGACTAGCTCCTACGAGCAGTACTTC
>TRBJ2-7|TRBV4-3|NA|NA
CASSQGGYEQYF
TGCGCCAGCAGCCAAGGAGGGTACGAGCAGTACTTC
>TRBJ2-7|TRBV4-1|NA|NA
CASSQRTDREEQYF
TGCGCCAGCAGCCAACGGACAGATCGTGAGGAGCAGTACTTC
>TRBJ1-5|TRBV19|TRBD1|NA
CASSIRSGRGHQPQHF
TGTGCCAGTAGTATCCGGTCGGGCAGGGGGCATCAGCCCCAGCATTTT
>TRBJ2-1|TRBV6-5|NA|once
CASSGVPGSFNEQFF
TGTGCCAGCAGTGGTGTTCCCGGGAGCTTCAATGAGCAGTTCTTC